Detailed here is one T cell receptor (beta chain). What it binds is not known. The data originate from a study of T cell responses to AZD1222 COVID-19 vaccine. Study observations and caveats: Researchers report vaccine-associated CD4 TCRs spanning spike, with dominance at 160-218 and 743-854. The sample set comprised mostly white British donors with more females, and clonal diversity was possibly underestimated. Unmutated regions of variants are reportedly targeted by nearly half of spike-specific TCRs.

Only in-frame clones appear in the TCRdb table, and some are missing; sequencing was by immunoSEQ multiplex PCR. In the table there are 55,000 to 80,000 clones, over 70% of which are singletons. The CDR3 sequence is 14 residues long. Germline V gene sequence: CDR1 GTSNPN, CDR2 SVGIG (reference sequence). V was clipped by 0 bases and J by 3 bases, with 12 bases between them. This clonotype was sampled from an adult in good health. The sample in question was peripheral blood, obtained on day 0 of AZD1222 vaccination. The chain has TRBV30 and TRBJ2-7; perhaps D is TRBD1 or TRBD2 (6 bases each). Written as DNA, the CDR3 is TGTGCCTGGAGTGTACCCAGGGGAGGCTACGAGCAGTACTTC. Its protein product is CAWSVPRGGYEQYF. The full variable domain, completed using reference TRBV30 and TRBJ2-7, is SQTIHQWPATLVQPVGSPLSLECTVEGTSNPNLYWYRQAAGRGLQLLFYSVGIGQISSEVPQNLSASRPQDRQFILSSKKLLLSDSGFYLCAWSVPRGGYEQYFGPGTRLTVT.